This T cell receptor (beta chain) comes out of a study of T cells after yellow fever vaccination. About the study: The study sorted EM, EMRA, CM and Tscm memory subsets by CD3, CD45RA, CCR7 and CD95. When fractions had low cell numbers, they were prepared with SMART-Seq v4 Ultra Low Input.

Generation of TCR cDNA used 5'RACE template switching (which added a universal primer site and UMIs). TCRdb re-called the 5' RACE reads with MiXCR, one entry per CDR3 protein. The sample has tens of thousands of distinct CDR3 sequences, roughly 6.3% seen once; the top ten hold around a quarter. Study-wide results and caveats: High-abundance clonotypes from the bulk population could contaminate FACS-sorted repertoires.

The V end was cut by 7 bases, the J end by 5 bases, with 17 bases between. The V gene's germline CDR1 is SNHLY and CDR2 FYNNEI. The CDR3 loop spans 14 amino acids. This clonotype has a count of ten or more. The TCR was taken from a man aged 25-45 years who received the YFV17D yellow fever vaccine. V gene TRBV2 combines with J gene TRBJ1-1, with a possible D match to TRBD1 (6 bases). The source material was PBMCs, either bulk or a sorted T-cell subset (CD4+, CD8+, memory, or dextramer-sorted; not recorded which), sampled on the day of the yellow fever booster vaccination. CDR3 amino acids: CASTTDSARTEAFF. The CDR3 nucleotides read TGTGCCAGCACTACGGACAGTGCGAGGACTGAAGCTTTCTTT. The entire variable domain, with the rest obtained from reference TRBV2 and TRBJ1-1, is as follows: EPEVTQTPSHQVTQMGQEVILRCVPISNHLYFYWYRQILGQKVEFLVSFYNNEISEKSEIFDDQFSVERPDGSNFTLKIRSTKLEDSAMYFCASTTDSARTEAFFGQGTRLTVV.